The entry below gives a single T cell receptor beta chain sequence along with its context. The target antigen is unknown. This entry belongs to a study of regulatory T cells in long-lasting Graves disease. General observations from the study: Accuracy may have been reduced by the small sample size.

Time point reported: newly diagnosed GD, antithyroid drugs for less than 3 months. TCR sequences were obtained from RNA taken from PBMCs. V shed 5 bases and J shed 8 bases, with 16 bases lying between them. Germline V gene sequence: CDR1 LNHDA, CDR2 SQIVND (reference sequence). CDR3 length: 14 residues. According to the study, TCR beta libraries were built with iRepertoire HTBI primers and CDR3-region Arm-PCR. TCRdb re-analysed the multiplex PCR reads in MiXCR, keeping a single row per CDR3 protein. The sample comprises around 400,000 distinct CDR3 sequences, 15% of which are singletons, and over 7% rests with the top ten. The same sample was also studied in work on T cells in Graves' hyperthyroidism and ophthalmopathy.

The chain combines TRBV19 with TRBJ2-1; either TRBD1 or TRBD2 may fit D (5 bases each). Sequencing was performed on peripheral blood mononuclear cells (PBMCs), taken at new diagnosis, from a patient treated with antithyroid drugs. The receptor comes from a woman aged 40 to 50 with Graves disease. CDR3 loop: CASSRPGTADEQFF. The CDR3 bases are TGTGCCAGTAGTCGCCCGGGGACGGCCGATGAGCAGTTCTTC.